These 21 T cell receptor beta chains share one sample of origin, sequenced in a study of cytomegalovirus exposure and HLA in healthy donors (dated by TCRdb to about 2017). The method was the immunoSEQ multiplex PCR assay. For the multiplex PCR, a mixture combining 60 forward primers for TCR Vbeta segments and 13 reverse primers for TCR Jbeta segments was used. TCRdb provides this immuneACCESS table in a form limited to in-frame rearrangements. Some clones are lacking; in checked studies, under half of them reflect an unresolved V gene, and why the rest are absent is not known. The table held for this sample gives around 70,000 clones. Together, the top ten hold 3.5% to 4% of the sample. The sequenced sample consisted of PBMCs. Every receptor here comes from a female donor in good health and CMV-seropositive.

This chain uses TRBV6-5 with TRBJ1-1; 8 positions agree with TRBD1. Germline trimming cut 4 bases from V and 1 base from J; bases unmatched to any gene: 2. In germline, CDR1 is MNHEY, CDR2 SVGAGI. The length of the CDR3 is 14 residues. CDR3 sequence reads: CASSFGQGNTEAFF. The CDR3, as DNA: TGTGCCAGCAGTTTCGGACAGGGGAACACTGAAGCTTTCTTT.

The V gene is TRBV29-1, the J gene TRBJ2-7; maybe TRBD1 (5 bases). V was trimmed by 5 bases and J by 2 bases, leaving 10 bases between them. Germline CDR1 and CDR2: SQVTM and ANQGSEA. This CDR3 comprises 12 residues. DNA of the CDR3: TGCAGCGTTCGGACACCACCCTACGAGCAGTACTTC. Its protein is CSVRTPPYEQYF.

V usage is TRBV7-9 and J usage is TRBJ2-1; TRBD2 matches 8 bases. The CDR3 is 15 amino acids. From germline, CDR1 is SEHNR and CDR2 FQNEAQ (reference sequence). J lost 7 bases, V lost 1 base, and 6 bases had no gene match. Written as DNA, the CDR3 is TGTGCCAGCAGCTTAGTAACTGGCGGGGGGAATGAGCAGTTCTTC. It specifies CASSLVTGGGNEQFF.

The V and J genes are TRBV5-4 and TRBJ1-2; 7 nucleotides line up with TRBD1. CDR1 and CDR2 from the germline V gene are SGHNT and YYREEE (reference sequence). This CDR3 region has 15 residues. Trimming at V came to 2 bases and at J to 3 bases, leaving 7 bases not matched to a gene. The CDR3 DNA reads TGTGCCAGCAGCTTAGTCGGCAGGGGGGACTATGGCTACACCTTC. This codes for CASSLVGRGDYGYTF.

This sequence joins TRBV7-3 and TRBJ2-5, with TRBD2 identical over 12 bases. This CDR3 region has 16 residues. CDR1 and CDR2 from the germline V gene are SGHTA and FQGTGA. The ends lost 5 bases at V and 7 bases at J; junction bases unmatched: 11. CDR3 sequence (DNA): TGTGCCAGCAGCCCTTCTAGCGGGGGGGCGGCGGGGACCCAGTACTTC. Translation: CASSPSSGGAAGTQYF. The whole variable domain, remainder taken from reference TRBV7-3 and TRBJ2-5, is GAGVSQTPSNKVTEKGKYVELRCDPISGHTALYWYRQSLGQGPEFLIYFQGTGAADDSGLPNDRFFAVRPEGSVSTLKIQRTERGDSAVYLCASSPSSGGAAGTQYFGPGTRLLVL.

This chain connects TRBV5-6 to TRBJ1-2, with D tentatively TRBD1 (5 bases). Germline CDR1 and CDR2: SGHDT and YYEEEE. The germline V and J ends were trimmed by 6 bases and 6 bases, with 12 bases remaining between them. The CDR3 is made up of 12 amino acids. The CDR3 is CASTWGGDGYTF. The CDR3 region has the DNA TGTGCCAGCACCTGGGGGGGGGATGGCTACACCTTC. The entire variable domain, with the rest obtained from reference TRBV5-6 and TRBJ1-2, is as follows: DAGVTQSPTHLIKTRGQQVTLRCSPKSGHDTVSWYQQALGQGPQFIFQYYEEEERQRGNFPDRFSGHQFPNYSSELNVNALLLGDSALYLCASTWGGDGYTFGSGTRLTVV.

The chain is built from TRBV7-3 and TRBJ2-3; TRBD2 matches at 8 bases. Germline CDR1 SGHTA, CDR2 FQGTGA. This CDR3 region has 15 residues. V dropped 4 bases and J dropped 6; count of bases not matched to a gene: 9. The CDR3 spells CASSCRLAPSDTQYF. The CDR3 DNA sequence: TGTGCCAGCAGCTGTAGACTAGCGCCGTCTGATACGCAGTATTTT.

The rearrangement joins TRBV7-2 to TRBJ2-6; TRBD2 aligns across 7 bases. This CDR3 contains 18 residues. Trimming cost V 2 bases and J 0 bases; bases outside gene matches: 7. Germline V gene lookup returns CDR1 SGHTA and CDR2 FQGNSA. The CDR3 sequence is CASSLTAGLLSGANVLTF. Written as DNA, the CDR3 is TGTGCCAGCAGCTTAACAGCGGGACTCCTCTCTGGGGCCAACGTCCTGACTTTC. Complete variable domain (other parts from reference TRBV7-2 and TRBJ2-6): GAGVSQSPSNKVTEKGKDVELRCDPISGHTALYWYRQSLGQGLEFLIYFQGNSAPDKSGLPSDRFSAERTGGSVSTLTIQRTQQEDSAVYLCASSLTAGLLSGANVLTFGAGSRLTVL.

The rearrangement uses TRBV6-5 and TRBJ2-3; the match to TRBD2 covers 10 bases. Trimming at V came to 5 bases and at J to 6 bases, leaving 5 bases not matched to a gene. The CDR3 runs 14 residues. Germline V gene data show CDR1 as MNHEY and CDR2 as SVGAGI. The chain's CDR3 is CASSLAGARDTQYF. In nucleotides, the CDR3 is TGTGCCAGCAGTCTAGCGGGGGCTCGGGATACGCAGTATTTT.

The V and J genes are TRBV15 and TRBJ1-4, with a possible D match to TRBD1 (6 bases). The V gene's germline CDR1 is LNHNV and CDR2 YYDKDF (reference sequence). The CDR3 runs to 11 residues. V was trimmed by 8 bases and J by 12 bases, leaving 13 bases between them. Here the CDR3 DNA reads TGTGCCACCGGGACACTAAGGGAACTGTTTTTT. Translation: CATGTLRELFF.

V usage is TRBV7-8 and J usage is TRBJ2-7; D perhaps matches TRBD1 (5 bases). The CDR3 contains 14 residues. Trimming cost V 2 bases and J 0 bases, with 8 bases left between them. Germline V gene sequence: CDR1 SGHVS, CDR2 FQNEAQ. The CDR3 DNA reads as TGTGCCAGCAGCTTATCCAGGGACTCCTACGAGCAGTACTTC. Protein sequence: CASSLSRDSYEQYF.

The chain couples TRBV7-9 to TRBJ2-1; 7 bases agree with TRBD1. The CDR3 is 15 amino acids. Germline CDR1 and CDR2: SEHNR and FQNEAQ (reference sequence). V dropped 6 bases and J dropped 5; count of bases not matched to a gene: 10. The CDR3 spells CASRPGGRSDNEQFF. Written as DNA, the CDR3 is TGTGCCAGCAGACCAGGGGGAAGATCCGACAATGAGCAGTTCTTC.

This chain joins TRBV28 and TRBJ1-2, with D unresolved. The germline gives CDR1 MDHEN, CDR2 SYDVKM. V lost 5 bases to trimming and J lost 7 bases, with 11 bases between them. The CDR3 runs 12 residues. CDR3 DNA: TGTGCCAGCAGTGTCAGAGGTATTGGCTACACCTTC. As protein: CASSVRGIGYTF.

This sequence joins TRBV29-1 and TRBJ2-7; D gene ambiguous. In germline, CDR1 is SQVTM, CDR2 ANQGSEA. CDR3 size: 12 residues. V dropped 3 bases and J dropped 3 bases, with 9 bases sitting between them. As DNA, the CDR3 is TGCAGCGTTGAGGCAAAAGACTACGAGCAGTACTTC. This translates into CSVEAKDYEQYF.

The chain has TRBV5-1 and TRBJ2-2; D is perhaps TRBD2 (5 bases). The CDR3 length is 17 residues. Trimming took off 0 bases at V and 0 bases at J, with 12 bases between the two ends. Germline CDR1 SGHRS, CDR2 YFSETQ. CDR3 region: CASSLGPELANTGELFF. The CDR3 DNA follows: TGCGCCAGCAGCTTGGGGCCAGAACTAGCGAACACCGGGGAGCTGTTTTTT.

CDR3 bases: TGTGCCAGCAGCTCCCAGGACAGGGTCGGCCGGCCTCCCTACGAGCAGTACTTC. Translation: CASSSQDRVGRPPYEQYF. This rearrangement joins TRBV7-8 to TRBJ2-7; 8 bases match TRBD1. The CDR3 length is 18 residues. Trimming cost V 4 bases and J 2 bases; bases outside gene matches: 16. From germline, CDR1 is SGHVS and CDR2 FQNEAQ.

The V gene is TRBV18, the J gene TRBJ2-1; D is uncertain. Trimming pared 0 bases from V and 4 bases from J, leaving 10 bases between. CDR1 and CDR2 from the germline V gene are KGHSH and LQKENI. The CDR3 sequence is 15 residues long. DNA for the CDR3: TGTGCCAGCTCACCACCTAATACAGAGTACAATGAGCAGTTCTTC. Residues: CASSPPNTEYNEQFF. The full variable domain, in which reference TRBV18 and TRBJ2-1 provide the parts outside the CDR3, is NAGVMQNPRHLVRRRGQEARLRCSPMKGHSHVYWYRQLPEEGLKFMVYLQKENIIDESGMPKERFSAEFPKEGPSILRIQQVVRGDSAAYFCASSPPNTEYNEQFFGPGTRLTVL.

The CDR3 is CASSLSGGGAYEQYF. CDR3 bases: TGCGCCAGCAGCCTAAGCGGGGGAGGCGCCTACGAGCAGTACTTC. V gene TRBV5-1 combines with J gene TRBJ2-7; TRBD2 agrees at 8 bases. V lost 4 bases and J lost 2; bases outside the gene matches: 8. The CDR3 spans 15 residues. The germline V gene encodes CDR1 SGHRS and CDR2 YFSETQ.

The CDR3 nucleotides are TGTGCCAGCAGTGATGGGCCTCATCAGCCCCAGCATTTT. This encodes CASSDGPHQPQHF. The chain carries TRBV6-5 and TRBJ1-5, with unresolved D. Germline values: CDR1 MNHEY, CDR2 SVGAGI. The V end lost 5 bases, the J end lost 5 bases, and 10 bases lay between the germline ends. This CDR3 is 13 amino acids long.

The J gene is TRBJ1-1, the V gene TRBV28, with D unresolved. The germline V and J ends were trimmed by 6 bases and 1 base, with 15 bases remaining between them. Germline CDR1 and CDR2: MDHEN and SYDVKM. CDR3 length: 15 amino acids. CDR3 protein: CASRLHRGRNTEAFF. The CDR3 coding sequence is TGTGCCAGCAGACTCCACCGTGGTAGGAACACTGAAGCTTTCTTT.

This sequence joins TRBV7-2 and TRBJ2-7; 9 bases are shared with TRBD2. The CDR3 has 15 residues. J lost 3 bases, V lost 2 bases, and 5 bases had no gene match. Germline V gene data show CDR1 as SGHTA and CDR2 as FQGNSA. The CDR3 DNA follows: TGTGCCAGCAGCTTATGGGCGGGAGGGCACTACGAGCAGTACTTC. Its protein product is CASSLWAGGHYEQYF.